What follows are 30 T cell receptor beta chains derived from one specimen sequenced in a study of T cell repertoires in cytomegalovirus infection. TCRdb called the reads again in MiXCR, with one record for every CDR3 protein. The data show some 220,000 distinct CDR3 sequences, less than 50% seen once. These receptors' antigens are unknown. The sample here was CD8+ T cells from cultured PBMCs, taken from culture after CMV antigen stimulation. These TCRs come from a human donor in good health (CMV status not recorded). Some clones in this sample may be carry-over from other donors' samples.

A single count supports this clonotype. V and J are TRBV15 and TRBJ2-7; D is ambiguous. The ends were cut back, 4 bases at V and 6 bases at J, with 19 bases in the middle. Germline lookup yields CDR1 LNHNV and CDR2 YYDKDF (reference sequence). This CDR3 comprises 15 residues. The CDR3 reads CATSTGGVGMGEQYF. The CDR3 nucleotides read TGTGCCACCAGCACAGGTGGGGTGGGAATGGGCGAGCAGTACTTC. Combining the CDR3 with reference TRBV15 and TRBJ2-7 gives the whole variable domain DAMVIQNPRYQVTQFGKPVTLSCSQTLNHNVMYWYQQKSSQAPKLLFHYYDKDFNNEADTPDNFQSRRPNTSFCFLDIRSPGLGDTAMYLCATSTGGVGMGEQYFGPGTRLTVT.

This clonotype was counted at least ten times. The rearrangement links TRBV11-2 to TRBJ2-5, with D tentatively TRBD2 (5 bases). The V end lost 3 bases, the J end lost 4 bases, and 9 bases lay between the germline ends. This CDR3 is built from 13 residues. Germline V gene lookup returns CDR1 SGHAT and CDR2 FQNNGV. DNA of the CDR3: TGTGCCAGCAGCTTGGAAGGGAGAGAGACCCAGTACTTC. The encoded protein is CASSLEGRETQYF.

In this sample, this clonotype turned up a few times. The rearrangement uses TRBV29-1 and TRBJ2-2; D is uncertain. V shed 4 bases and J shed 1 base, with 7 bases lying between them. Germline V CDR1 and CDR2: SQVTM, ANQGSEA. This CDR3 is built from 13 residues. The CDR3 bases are TGCAGCGTTGGATTGGGGAACACCGGGGAGCTGTTTTTT. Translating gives CSVGLGNTGELFF.

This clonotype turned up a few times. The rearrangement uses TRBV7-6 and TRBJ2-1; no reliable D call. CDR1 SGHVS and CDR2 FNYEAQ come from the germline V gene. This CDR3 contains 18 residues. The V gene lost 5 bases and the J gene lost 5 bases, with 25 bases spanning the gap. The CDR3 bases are TGTGCCAGCAGCACCTATAGCCGAAAGTCTTGGTCCGACAATGAGCAGTTCTTC. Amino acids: CASSTYSRKSWSDNEQFF.

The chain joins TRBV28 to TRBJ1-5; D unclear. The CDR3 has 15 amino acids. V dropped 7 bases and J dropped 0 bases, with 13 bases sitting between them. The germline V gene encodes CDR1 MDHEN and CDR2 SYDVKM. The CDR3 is CASMSGFYSNQPQHF. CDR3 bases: TGTGCCAGCATGAGCGGGTTTTATAGCAATCAGCCCCAGCATTTT.

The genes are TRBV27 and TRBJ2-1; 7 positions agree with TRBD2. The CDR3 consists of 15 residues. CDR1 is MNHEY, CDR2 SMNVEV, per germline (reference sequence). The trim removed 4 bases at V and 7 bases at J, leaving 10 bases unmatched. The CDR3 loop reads CASSYMGGGYNEQFF. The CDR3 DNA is TGTGCCAGCAGTTATATGGGGGGGGGGTATAATGAGCAGTTCTTC.

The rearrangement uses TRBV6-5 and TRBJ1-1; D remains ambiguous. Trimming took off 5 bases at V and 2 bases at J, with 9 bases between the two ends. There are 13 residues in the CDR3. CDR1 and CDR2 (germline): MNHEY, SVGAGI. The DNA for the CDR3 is TGTGCCAGCAGTGGCGGTTATAACACTGAAGCTTTCTTT. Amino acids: CASSGGYNTEAFF.

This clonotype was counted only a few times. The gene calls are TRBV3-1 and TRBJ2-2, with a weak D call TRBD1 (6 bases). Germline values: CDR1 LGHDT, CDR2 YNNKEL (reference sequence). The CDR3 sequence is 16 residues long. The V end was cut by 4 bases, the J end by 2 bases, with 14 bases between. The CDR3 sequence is CASSRVNRVNTGELFF. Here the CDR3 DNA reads TGTGCCAGCAGCCGTGTCAACAGGGTCAACACCGGGGAGCTGTTTTTT.

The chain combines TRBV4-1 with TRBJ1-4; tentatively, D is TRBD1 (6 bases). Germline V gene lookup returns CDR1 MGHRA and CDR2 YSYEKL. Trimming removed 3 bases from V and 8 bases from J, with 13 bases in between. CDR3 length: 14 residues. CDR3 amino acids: CASSHGGAREKLFF. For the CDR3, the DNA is TGCGCCAGCAGCCACGGGGGCGCTAGGGAAAAACTGTTTTTT.

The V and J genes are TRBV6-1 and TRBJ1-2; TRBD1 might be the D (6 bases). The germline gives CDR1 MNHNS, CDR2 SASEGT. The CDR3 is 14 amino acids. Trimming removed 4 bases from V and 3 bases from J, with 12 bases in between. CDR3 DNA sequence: TGTGCCAGCAGTGCCCAAAGGACAGACTATGGCTACACCTTC. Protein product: CASSAQRTDYGYTF.

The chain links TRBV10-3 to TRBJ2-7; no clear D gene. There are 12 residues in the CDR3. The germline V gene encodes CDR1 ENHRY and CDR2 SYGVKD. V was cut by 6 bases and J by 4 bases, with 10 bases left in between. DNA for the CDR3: TGTGCCATCAGGGCCGACGGGTACGAGCAGTACTTC. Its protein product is CAIRADGYEQYF.

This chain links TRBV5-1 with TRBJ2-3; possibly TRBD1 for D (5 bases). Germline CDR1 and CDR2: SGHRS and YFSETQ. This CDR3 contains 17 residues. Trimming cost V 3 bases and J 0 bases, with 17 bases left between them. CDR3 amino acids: CASSSPRGRNSTDTQYF. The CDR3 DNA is TGCGCCAGCAGCTCCCCTAGGGGCCGAAATAGCACAGATACGCAGTATTTT.

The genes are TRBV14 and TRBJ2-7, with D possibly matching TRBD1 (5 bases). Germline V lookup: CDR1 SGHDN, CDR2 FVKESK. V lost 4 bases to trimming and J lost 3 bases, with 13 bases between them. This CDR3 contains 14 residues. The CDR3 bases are TGTGCCAGCAGCCCAGGGCCTTACCACTACGAGCAGTACTTC. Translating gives CASSPGPYHYEQYF. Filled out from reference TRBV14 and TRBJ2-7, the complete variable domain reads EAGVTQFPSHSVIEKGQTVTLRCDPISGHDNLYWYRRVMGKEIKFLLHFVKESKQDESGMPNNRFLAERTGGTYSTLKVQPAELEDSGVYFCASSPGPYHYEQYFGPGTRLTVT.

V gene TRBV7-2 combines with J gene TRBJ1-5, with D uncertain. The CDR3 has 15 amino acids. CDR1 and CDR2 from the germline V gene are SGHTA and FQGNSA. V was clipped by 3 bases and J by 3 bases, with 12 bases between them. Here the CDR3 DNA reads TGTGCCAGCAGCTTTGCACAGATGGACAATCAGCCCCAGCATTTT. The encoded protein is CASSFAQMDNQPQHF.

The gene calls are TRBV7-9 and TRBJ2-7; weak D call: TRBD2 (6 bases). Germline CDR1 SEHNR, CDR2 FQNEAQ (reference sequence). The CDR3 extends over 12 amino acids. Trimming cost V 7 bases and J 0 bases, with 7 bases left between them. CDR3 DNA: TGTGCCAGCAACGGGGGCTCCTACGAGCAGTACTTC. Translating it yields CASNGGSYEQYF.

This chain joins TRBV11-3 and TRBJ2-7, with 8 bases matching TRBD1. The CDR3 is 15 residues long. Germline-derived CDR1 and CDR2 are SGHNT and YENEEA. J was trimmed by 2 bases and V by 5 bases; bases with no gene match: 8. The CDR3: CASSLRQGLTYEQYF. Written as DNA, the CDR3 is TGTGCCAGCAGCCTAAGACAGGGGTTGACCTACGAGCAGTACTTC.

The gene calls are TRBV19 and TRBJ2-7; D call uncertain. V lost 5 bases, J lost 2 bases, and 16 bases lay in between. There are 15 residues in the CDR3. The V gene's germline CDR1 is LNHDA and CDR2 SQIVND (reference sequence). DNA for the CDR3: TGTGCCAGTAGTGGGGAAGGGTCCCCACCCTACGAGCAGTACTTC. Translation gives CASSGEGSPPYEQYF.

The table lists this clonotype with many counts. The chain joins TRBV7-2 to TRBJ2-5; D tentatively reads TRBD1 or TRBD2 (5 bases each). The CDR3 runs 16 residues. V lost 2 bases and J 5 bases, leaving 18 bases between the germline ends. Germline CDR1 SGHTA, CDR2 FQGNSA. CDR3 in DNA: TGTGCCAGCAGCTTAAATCACGGAGTGGGGGACGAGACCCAGTACTTC. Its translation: CASSLNHGVGDETQYF.

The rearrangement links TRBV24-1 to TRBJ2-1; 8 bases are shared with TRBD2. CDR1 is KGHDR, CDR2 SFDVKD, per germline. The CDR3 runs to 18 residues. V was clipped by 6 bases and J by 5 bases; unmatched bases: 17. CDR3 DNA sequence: TGTGCCACCAGTTCGGGGACTAGAGAATCGGTTGTCCACAATGAGCAGTTCTTC. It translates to CATSSGTRESVVHNEQFF.

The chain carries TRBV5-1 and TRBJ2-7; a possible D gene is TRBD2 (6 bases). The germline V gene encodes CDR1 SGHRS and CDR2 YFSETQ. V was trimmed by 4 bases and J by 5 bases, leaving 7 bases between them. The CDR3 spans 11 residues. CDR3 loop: CASSGGDEQYF. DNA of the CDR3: TGCGCCAGCAGCGGCGGGGACGAGCAGTACTTC.

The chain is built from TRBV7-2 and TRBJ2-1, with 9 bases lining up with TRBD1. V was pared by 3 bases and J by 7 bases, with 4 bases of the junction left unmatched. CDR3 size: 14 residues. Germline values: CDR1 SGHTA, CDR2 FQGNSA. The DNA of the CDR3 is TGTGCCAGCAGCTTGGACAGGGGTAGGAATGAGCAGTTCTTC. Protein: CASSLDRGRNEQFF.

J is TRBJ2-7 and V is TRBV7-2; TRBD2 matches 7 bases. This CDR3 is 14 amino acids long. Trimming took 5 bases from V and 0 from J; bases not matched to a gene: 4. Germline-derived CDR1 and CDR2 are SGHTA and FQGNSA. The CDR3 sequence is CASSGGGVSYEQYF. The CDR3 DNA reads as TGTGCCAGCAGCGGGGGGGGGGTCTCCTACGAGCAGTACTTC.

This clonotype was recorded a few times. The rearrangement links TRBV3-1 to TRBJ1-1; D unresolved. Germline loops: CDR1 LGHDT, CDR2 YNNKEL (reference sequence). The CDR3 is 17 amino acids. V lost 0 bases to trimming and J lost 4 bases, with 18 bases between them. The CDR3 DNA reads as TGTGCCAGCAGCCAAGATCGGAGGGTGGCGAAACTCACTGAAGCTTTCTTT. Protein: CASSQDRRVAKLTEAFF.

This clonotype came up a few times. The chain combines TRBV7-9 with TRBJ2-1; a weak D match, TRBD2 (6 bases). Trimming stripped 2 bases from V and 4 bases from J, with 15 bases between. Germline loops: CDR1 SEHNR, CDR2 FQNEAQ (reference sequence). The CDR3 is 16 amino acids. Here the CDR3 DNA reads TGTGCCAGCAGCTTAAGGGACTCCCCTCGTTACAATGAGCAGTTCTTC. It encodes CASSLRDSPRYNEQFF.

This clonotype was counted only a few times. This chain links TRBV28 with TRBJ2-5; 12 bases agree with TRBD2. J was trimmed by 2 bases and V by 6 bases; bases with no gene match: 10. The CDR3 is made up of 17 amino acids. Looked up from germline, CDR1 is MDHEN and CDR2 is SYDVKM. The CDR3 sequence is CASSPGLAGGGQETQYF. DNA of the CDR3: TGTGCCAGCAGCCCCGGGCTAGCGGGAGGGGGGCAAGAGACCCAGTACTTC. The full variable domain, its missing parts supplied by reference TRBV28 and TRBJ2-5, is DVKVTQSSRYLVKRTGEKVFLECVQDMDHENMFWYRQDPGLGLRLIYFSYDVKMKEKGDIPEGYSVSREKKERFSLILESASTNQTSMYLCASSPGLAGGGQETQYFGPGTRLLVL.

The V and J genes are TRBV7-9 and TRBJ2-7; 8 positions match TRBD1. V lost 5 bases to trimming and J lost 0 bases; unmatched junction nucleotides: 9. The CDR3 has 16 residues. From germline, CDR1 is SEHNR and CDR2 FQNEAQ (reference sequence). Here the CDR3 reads CASSAPGGASSYEQYF. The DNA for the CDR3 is TGTGCCAGCAGCGCTCCAGGGGGCGCGAGCTCCTACGAGCAGTACTTC.

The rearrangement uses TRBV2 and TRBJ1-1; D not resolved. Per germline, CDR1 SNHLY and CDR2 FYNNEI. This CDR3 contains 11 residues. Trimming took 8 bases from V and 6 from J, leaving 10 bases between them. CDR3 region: CASPKPPEAFF. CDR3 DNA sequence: TGTGCCAGCCCTAAGCCCCCTGAAGCTTTCTTT.

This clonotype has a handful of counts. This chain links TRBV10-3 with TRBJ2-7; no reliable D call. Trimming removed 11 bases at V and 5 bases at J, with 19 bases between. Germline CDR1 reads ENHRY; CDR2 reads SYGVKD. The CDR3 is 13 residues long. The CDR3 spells CASFSDVLHEQYF. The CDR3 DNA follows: TGTGCCTCCTTTTCGGACGTTCTTCACGAGCAGTACTTC.

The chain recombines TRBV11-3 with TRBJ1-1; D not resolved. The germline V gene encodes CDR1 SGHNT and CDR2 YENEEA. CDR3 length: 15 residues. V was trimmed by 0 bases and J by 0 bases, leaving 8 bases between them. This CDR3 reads CASSLERILNTEAFF. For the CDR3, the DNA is TGTGCCAGCAGCTTAGAGCGGATCCTGAACACTGAAGCTTTCTTT.

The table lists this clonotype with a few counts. The CDR3: CASSRQSGAAGGPEQFF. In DNA, the CDR3 is TGCGCCAGCAGCCGCCAATCCGGCGCAGCGGGGGGGCCTGAGCAGTTCTTC. The chain has TRBV4-1 and TRBJ2-1, with TRBD2 matching 10 bases. V gave up 4 bases and J gave up 9 bases; unmatched junction bases: 15. In germline, CDR1 is MGHRA, CDR2 YSYEKL. The CDR3 has 17 residues.